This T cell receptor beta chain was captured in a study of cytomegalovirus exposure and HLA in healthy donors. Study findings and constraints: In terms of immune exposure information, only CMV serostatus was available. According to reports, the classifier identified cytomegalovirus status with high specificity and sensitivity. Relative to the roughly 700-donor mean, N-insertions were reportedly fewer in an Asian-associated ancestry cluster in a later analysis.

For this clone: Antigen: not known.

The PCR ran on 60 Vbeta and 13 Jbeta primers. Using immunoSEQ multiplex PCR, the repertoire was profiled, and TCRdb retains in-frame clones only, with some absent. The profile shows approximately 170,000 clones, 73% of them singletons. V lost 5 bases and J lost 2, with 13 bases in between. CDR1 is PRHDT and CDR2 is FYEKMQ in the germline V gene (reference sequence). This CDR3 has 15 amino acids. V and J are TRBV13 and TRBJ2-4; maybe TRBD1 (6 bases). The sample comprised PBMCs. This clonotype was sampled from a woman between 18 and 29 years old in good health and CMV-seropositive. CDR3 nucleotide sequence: TGTGCCAGCAGCACAGGGAAGACTTCCAAAAACATTCAGTACTTC. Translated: CASSTGKTSKNIQYF.